Sequencing of this T cell receptor beta chain was carried out in a study of blood T cell repertoires in COVID-19. It was during active infection that Seattle patients were enrolled and then longitudinally followed. The junction had 6 bases not matched to a gene; V was cut back by 5 bases and J by 2 bases. Germline V gives CDR1 MNHNY, CDR2 SVGAGI (reference sequence). The CDR3 totals 14 residues. Authors' analysis steps: Nucleated cell number was recorded as an estimate derived from reference gene primer amplification. Generated by immunoSEQ multiplex PCR, the TCRdb table keeps only in-frame clones and is missing some. V and J calls and clone size follow that table, whereas D and trimming were derived from the DNA. In the table there are tens of thousands of clones, 80% to 90% of which are singletons.

The clonotype comes from a man older than 75 with COVID-19, enrolled during active disease. Sequencing input: peripheral blood. The J gene is TRBJ2-7, the V gene TRBV6-6; the match to TRBD1 covers 7 bases. CDR3 in amino acids: CASSPRTGAYEQYF. The CDR3 DNA sequence: TGTGCCAGCAGTCCAAGGACAGGAGCCTACGAGCAGTACTTC.